The entry below describes one T cell receptor beta chain. What it recognizes is unknown. Based on CD45RO/CCR7/CD25/CD127/CD95/CD27, CD4+ regulatory, stem cell-like memory, naive and central memory cells were sorted. This sample is drawn from a study of beta chain features in type 1 diabetes. Study-wide background: Cell yields, gender and age were similar in healthy donors and patients. Notes on the study in general: At VDJ recombination sites, type 1 diabetes patients had fewer insertions and more deleted nucleotides.

Expressed TCRB transcripts were sequenced because the entire RNA isolate underwent reverse transcription. Method: immunoSEQ multiplex PCR; TCRdb's copy keeps in-frame clones and lacks some. The sample includes 130,000 or so clones, roughly 9.3% seen only once; the top ten take around 0.65%. Sample: central memory CD4+ T cells from blood. This sequence originates from a woman aged 40 to 55 in good health.

CDR3 sequence reads: CASSLTGFTDTQYF. The CDR3, as DNA: TGTGCCAGCAGCTTGACAGGCTTCACAGATACGCAGTATTTT. V and J are TRBV5-4 and TRBJ2-3; perhaps TRBD1 as D (5 bases). This CDR3 is built from 14 residues. Trimming shortened V by 1 base and J by 2 bases, and 8 bases separated the two germline ends. From germline, CDR1 is SGHNT and CDR2 YYREEE (reference sequence).